This TCR beta chain was observed in a study of long-term antiretroviral therapy in people with HIV. Turning to the study itself: In the earliest collections, sampling predates the 2015 immediate-ART recommendation by about a decade.

An immunoSEQ assay, version v3.0, was performed at survey level. Only in-frame clones appear in the TCRdb table, and some are missing; sequencing was by immunoSEQ multiplex PCR. The data show over 15,000 clones, approximately 80% seen once. This CDR3 has 12 residues. Between the trimmed V and J ends, which lost 5 bases and 5 bases, there was a span of 7 bases. Germline assignment: CDR1 ENHRY and CDR2 SYGVKD. Study results and limitations: Relative to control repertoires, HIV repertoires exhibited narrower CDR3 length ranges. Diversity went up after ART and still fell short of transplant donor controls.

Comments on this clone: Its antigen is not identified.

The chain recombines TRBV10-3 with TRBJ1-5; D ambiguous. This sequence was found in a man aged 18 to 29 with HIV. The starting material was unsorted PBMCs, obtained 0.3 years after starting antiretroviral therapy. CDR3 loop: CAISPTDQPQHF. In nucleotides, the CDR3 is TGTGCCATCAGTCCCACTGATCAGCCCCAGCATTTT.